These T cell receptor beta chains were read from a single sample in a study of immune heterogeneity within non-small cell lung tumors. TCRdb ran MiXCR on the multiplex PCR reads and lists one entry per CDR3 protein. Seen here are roughly 9,700 distinct CDR3 sequences, roughly 17% observed once, and the top ten hold 3% to 4%. Source material: lung tumor tissue. All receptors come from a man aged 40-50 years with non-small cell lung cancer. Both conserved end residues are part of each CDR3. D genes are given only for firm matches. The size of a clone is reported for some rows only, either as once, few or many, or as a class for expanded clones.

clone_size	j_call	d_call	v_call	cdr3_nt	cdr3_aa
medium-sized	TRBJ2-2	TRBD1	TRBV12-3/TRBV12-4	TGTGCCAGCAGCCGAGACAGGGTAATCGCCGGGGAGCTGTTTTTT	CASSRDRVIAGELFF
.	TRBJ1-4	.	TRBV18	TGTGCCAGCTCACCGACACCAACTGCAACTAATGAAAAACTGTTTTTT	CASSPTPTATNEKLFF
many	TRBJ2-3	.	TRBV18	TGTGCCAGCTCACCACTCCCGGGAGTCGGGGCAGATACGCAGTATTTT	CASSPLPGVGADTQYF
.	TRBJ2-5	.	TRBV11-2	TGTGCCAGCAGAGGGACCGGCCAAGATACCCAGTACTTC	CASRGTGQDTQYF
many	TRBJ2-5	TRBD1	TRBV29-1	TGCAGCGCAAAGACCATAAGGGGGCTCTGGGAAGAGACCCAGTACTTC	CSAKTIRGLWEETQYF
medium-sized	TRBJ1-1	.	TRBV11-1	TGTGCCAGCAGCTTAGGATTTTTGGGCGACTCCGAAGCTTTCTTT	CASSLGFLGDSEAFF
.	TRBJ2-3	.	TRBV19	TGTGCCAGTAGTATAGCTTGGGGCGATACGCAGTATTTT	CASSIAWGDTQYF
many	TRBJ2-7	TRBD2	TRBV28	TGTGCCAGCAGTTTCGGAGCGGGAGCCATTTACGAGCAGTACTTC	CASSFGAGAIYEQYF
many	TRBJ2-3	.	TRBV5-1	TGCGCCAGCAGCTTACAGGGATCTCCTTCAGATACGCAGTATTTT	CASSLQGSPSDTQYF
many	TRBJ1-1	.	TRBV7-2	TGTGCCAGCAGCTTCAGGGACCGAAACACTGAAGCTTTCTTT	CASSFRDRNTEAFF
medium-sized	TRBJ1-3	.	TRBV12-3/TRBV12-4	TGTGCCAGCAGCCAACGGGGAAACACCATATATTTT	CASSQRGNTIYF
many	TRBJ2-1	.	TRBV20-1	TGCAGTGCTAGTGGAGGGGTCCTGAACTACAATGAGCAGTTCTTC	CSASGGVLNYNEQFF
medium-sized	TRBJ1-5	.	TRBV28	TGTGCCAGCAGCCAAGGACTGAGCAATCAGCCCCAGCATTTT	CASSQGLSNQPQHF
.	TRBJ2-2	.	TRBV5-1	TGCGCCAGCCGCTATATTGCGAACACCGGGGAGCTGTTTTTT	CASRYIANTGELFF
medium-sized	TRBJ2-7	TRBD2	TRBV3-1	TGTGCCAGCAGTTACGGGACTAGCTACGAGCAGTACTTC	CASSYGTSYEQYF
.	TRBJ1-5	TRBD1	TRBV20-1	TGCAGTGCTCGTGACAGGGTAGGCAATCAGCCCCAGCATTTT	CSARDRVGNQPQHF
medium-sized	TRBJ1-1	.	TRBV15	TGTGCCACCAGCGGAGGACGCCTGACGGACACTGAAGCTTTCTTT	CATSGGRLTDTEAFF